This entry is about one T cell receptor beta chain. Its matching antigen is unknown. The V gene lost 3 bases and the J gene lost 6 bases, with 14 bases spanning the gap. CDR3 size: 15 residues. The record originates from a study of tumor and adjacent non-tumor tissue in lung cancer. Study-level background: There were 11 to 12 adenocarcinoma, a couple of squamous cell carcinoma and 1 small cell lung cancer cases. The study, taken as a whole, reports: Normal lung showed higher cumulative top 100 clone frequency than tumor.

No cell sorting was done before RNA was extracted from the tissue. Distant lung tissue was collected more than 3 cm away from the tumor edge. A modified ARM-PCR protocol with three rounds of nested PCR amplified TCRbeta. TCRdb recomputed calls from the multiplex PCR reads with MiXCR, one row per CDR3 protein. The sample holds roughly 69,000 distinct CDR3 sequences; around 80% are singletons and the top ten take 45%. The receptor comes from a man aged 55 to 70 with non-small cell lung cancer. The specimen was distant non-tumor lung tissue. The V gene is TRBV12-3 or TRBV12-4, the J gene TRBJ2-2, with D unclear. The DNA for the CDR3 is TGTGCCAGCAGTTTTCTCGAAGGGATAGCCGGGGAGCTGTTTTTT. It specifies CASSFLEGIAGELFF.